The clone carrying this T cell receptor (beta chain) was recorded a few times. Antigen specificity is unknown. Total RNA was isolated from unfractionated whole blood. The library gave individual cDNA molecules unique molecular identifiers. Source study methods: Samples ranged from about 23,224 to 690,600 TCRs, with a median of 95,638. MiXCR was run by TCRdb on the reads, yielding one entry per CDR3 protein. For this entry, the V and J calls and clone size follow TCRdb and not the study's own pipeline. The sample comprises about 120,000 distinct CDR3 sequences, 6.5% to 10% of which are singletons, and roughly 1.5% rests with the top ten. The source of the sample is a study of human T cells and chemical hapten exposure. Study information: Small differences in pooled library volume mainly drove the variation in TCR yields per sample. Study-wide findings and caveats: Counts of TCRs above 1 in 1000 frequency stayed unchanged with DPC sensitization.

V was pared by 0 bases and J by 4 bases, with 4 bases between. Germline values: CDR1 LNHNV, CDR2 YYDKDF (reference sequence). This CDR3 region has 13 residues. Specimen: whole blood. The V and J genes are TRBV15 and TRBJ2-1, with unresolved D. This receptor was taken from a human donor in good health. Some clones in this sample may be carry-over from other donors' samples. Here the CDR3 reads CATSRDKYNEQFF. CDR3 coding DNA: TGTGCCACCAGCAGAGACAAGTACAATGAGCAGTTCTTC.